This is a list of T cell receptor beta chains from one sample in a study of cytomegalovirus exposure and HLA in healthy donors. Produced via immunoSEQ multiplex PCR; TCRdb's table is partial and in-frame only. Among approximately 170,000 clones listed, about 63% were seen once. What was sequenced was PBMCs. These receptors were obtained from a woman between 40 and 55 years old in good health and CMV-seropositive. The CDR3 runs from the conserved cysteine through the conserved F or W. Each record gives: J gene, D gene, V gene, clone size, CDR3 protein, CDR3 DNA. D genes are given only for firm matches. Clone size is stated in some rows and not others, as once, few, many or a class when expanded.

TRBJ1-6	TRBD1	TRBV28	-	CAIKDRANSPLHF	TGTGCCATAAAGGACAGGGCTAATTCACCCCTCCACTTT
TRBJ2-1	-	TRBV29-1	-	CSASTRTGYNEQFF	TGCAGCGCTTCGACTAGAACGGGGTACAATGAGCAGTTCTTC
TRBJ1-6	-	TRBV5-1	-	CASSLASGDSPLNF	TGCGCCAGCAGCTTGGCGAGTGGAGATTCACCCCTCAACTTT
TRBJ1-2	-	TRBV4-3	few	CASSPQGRLGGYTF	TGCGCCAGCAGCCCTCAAGGCAGGCTTGGCGGCTACACCTTC
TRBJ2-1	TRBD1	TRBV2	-	CASSWAPGQGIGSYNEQFF	TGTGCCAGCAGCTGGGCTCCGGGACAGGGGATCGGCTCCTACAATGAGCAGTTCTTC
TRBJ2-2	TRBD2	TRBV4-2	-	CASSQEAGLAENTGELFF	TGTGCCAGCAGCCAAGAGGCCGGACTAGCGGAGAACACCGGGGAGCTGTTTTTT
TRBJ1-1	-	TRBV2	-	CASSDLGPRAFF	TGTGCCAGCAGTGACTTGGGTCCCAGGGCTTTCTTT
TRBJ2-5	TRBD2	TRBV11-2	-	CASSPRVAGGETQYF	TGTGCCAGCAGCCCCCGGGTGGCGGGAGGAGAGACCCAGTACTTC
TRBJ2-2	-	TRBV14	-	CASSRLDRNTGELFF	TGTGCCAGCAGCCGCCTAGACAGGAACACCGGGGAGCTGTTTTTT
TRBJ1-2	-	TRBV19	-	CASSQSGGNGYTF	TGTGCCAGTAGTCAATCGGGGGGGAATGGCTACACCTTC
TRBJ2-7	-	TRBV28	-	CASSLGRDYEQYF	TGTGCCAGCAGTTTGGGCAGGGACTACGAGCAGTACTTC
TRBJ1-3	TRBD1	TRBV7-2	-	CASSFSSTGTVYTIYF	TGTGCCAGCAGCTTTTCATCGACAGGGACCGTATACACCATATATTTT
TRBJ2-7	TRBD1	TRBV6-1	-	CASATGGEGEQYF	TGTGCCAGCGCCACAGGGGGAGAGGGCGAGCAGTACTTC
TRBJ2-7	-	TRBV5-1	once	CASSLDPGSYEQYF	TGCGCCAGCAGCTTGGACCCAGGCTCCTACGAGCAGTACTTC
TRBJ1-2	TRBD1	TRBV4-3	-	CASSQDQSQGAYGYTF	TGCGCCAGCAGCCAAGATCAAAGCCAGGGGGCCTATGGCTACACCTTC
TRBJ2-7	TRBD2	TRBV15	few	CATSPRTSGVLSSYEQYF	TGTGCCACCAGCCCAAGGACTAGCGGGGTTCTTAGCTCCTACGAGCAGTACTTC
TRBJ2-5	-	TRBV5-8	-	CASSRAGYRSQETQYF	TGTGCCAGCAGCCGGGCGGGCTACCGGTCCCAAGAGACCCAGTACTTC
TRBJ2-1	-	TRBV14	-	CASSQGQPIQQFF	TGTGCCAGCAGCCAAGGGCAACCCATTCAGCAGTTCTTC
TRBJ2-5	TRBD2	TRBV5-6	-	CASGRSGGAETQYF	TGTGCCAGCGGCCGTAGCGGGGGGGCAGAGACCCAGTACTTC
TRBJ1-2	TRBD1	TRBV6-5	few	CASSLTGDYGYTF	TGTGCCAGCAGCCTGACAGGGGATTATGGCTACACCTTC
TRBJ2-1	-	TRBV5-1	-	CASSPLQADNEQFF	TGCGCCAGCAGCCCCCTTCAAGCTGACAATGAGCAGTTCTTC
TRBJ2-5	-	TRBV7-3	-	CASSVSVPETQYF	TGTGCCAGCAGCGTCAGCGTCCCAGAGACCCAGTACTTC
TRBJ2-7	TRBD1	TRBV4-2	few	CASSPETGGTYEQYF	TGTGCCAGCAGCCCCGAGACAGGGGGAACCTACGAGCAGTACTTC
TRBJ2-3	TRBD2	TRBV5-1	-	CASSPRLAGGDTQYF	TGCGCCAGCAGCCCCAGACTAGCGGGGGGAGATACGCAGTATTTT
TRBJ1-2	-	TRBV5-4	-	CASSPRQEIYGYTF	TGTGCCAGCAGCCCCCGACAGGAGATCTATGGCTACACCTTC
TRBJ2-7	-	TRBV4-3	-	CASSQNPGGASYEQYF	TGCGCCAGCAGCCAAAATCCTGGCGGGGCCTCCTACGAGCAGTACTTC
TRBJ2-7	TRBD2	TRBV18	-	CASSRTRGEYEQYF	TGTGCCAGCTCAAGGACACGGGGGGAATACGAGCAGTACTTC
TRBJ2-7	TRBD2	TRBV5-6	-	CASSLPGGAYEQYF	TGTGCCAGCAGCTTGCCGGGGGGAGCCTACGAGCAGTACTTC
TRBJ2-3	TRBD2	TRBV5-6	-	CASSSFLAGGPDTQYF	TGTGCCAGCAGCTCCTTTCTAGCGGGAGGACCAGATACGCAGTATTTT
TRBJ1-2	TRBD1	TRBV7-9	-	CASSVIQGYGYTF	TGTGCCAGCAGCGTTATACAGGGGTATGGCTACACCTTC
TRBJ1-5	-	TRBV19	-	CASSPRGWSNQPQHF	TGTGCCAGTAGTCCCCGAGGGTGGAGCAATCAGCCCCAGCATTTT
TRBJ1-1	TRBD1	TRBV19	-	CASSPPGQGPPEAFF	TGTGCCAGTAGTCCCCCGGGACAGGGGCCCCCTGAAGCTTTCTTT
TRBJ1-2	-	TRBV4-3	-	CASSQGRGGNYGYTF	TGCGCCAGCAGCCAAGGACGGGGAGGGAACTATGGCTACACCTTC
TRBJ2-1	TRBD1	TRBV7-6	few	CASIRDRANFNEQFF	TGTGCCAGCATCAGAGACAGGGCTAACTTCAATGAGCAGTTCTTC
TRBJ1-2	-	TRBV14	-	CASSQGPGQGYGYTF	TGTGCCAGCAGCCAAGGGCCCGGGCAGGGCTATGGCTACACCTTC
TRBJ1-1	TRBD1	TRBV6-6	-	CASSEGQARWEAFF	TGTGCCAGCAGTGAGGGACAGGCCCGGTGGGAAGCTTTCTTT
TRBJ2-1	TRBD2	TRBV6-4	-	CASSDPKRESRGGEQFF	TGTGCCAGCAGTGACCCAAAGCGGGAGTCTCGGGGGGGGGAGCAGTTCTTC
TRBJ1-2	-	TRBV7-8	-	CASSLHSYGYTF	TGTGCCAGCAGCTTACACTCCTATGGCTACACCTTC
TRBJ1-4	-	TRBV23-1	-	CASSHRKENRATNEKLFF	TGCGCCAGCAGTCACCGAAAAGAAAACAGGGCAACTAATGAAAAACTGTTTTTT
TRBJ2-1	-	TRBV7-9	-	CASSVRTGGSGGLYNEQFF	TGTGCCAGCAGCGTCAGGACAGGGGGTAGCGGGGGGCTTTACAATGAGCAGTTCTTC
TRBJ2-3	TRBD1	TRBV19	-	CASSIAGGITTDTQYF	TGTGCCAGTAGTATAGCAGGGGGAATAACTACAGATACGCAGTATTTT